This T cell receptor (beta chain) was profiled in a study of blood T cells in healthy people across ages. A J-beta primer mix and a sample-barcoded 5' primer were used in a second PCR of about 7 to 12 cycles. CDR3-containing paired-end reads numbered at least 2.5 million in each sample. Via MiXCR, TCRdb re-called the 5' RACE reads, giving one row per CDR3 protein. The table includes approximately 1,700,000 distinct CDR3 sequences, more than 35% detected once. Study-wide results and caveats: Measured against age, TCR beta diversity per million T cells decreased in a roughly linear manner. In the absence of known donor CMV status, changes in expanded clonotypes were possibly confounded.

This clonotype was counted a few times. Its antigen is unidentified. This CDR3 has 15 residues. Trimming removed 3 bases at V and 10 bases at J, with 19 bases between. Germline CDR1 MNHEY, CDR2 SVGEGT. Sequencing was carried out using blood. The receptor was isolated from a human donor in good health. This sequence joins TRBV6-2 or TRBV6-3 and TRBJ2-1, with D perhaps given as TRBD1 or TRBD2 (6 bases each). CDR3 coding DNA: TGTGCCAGCAGTTATGTCGGGGGCGTCCCTTCCGAGCAGTTCTTC. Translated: CASSYVGGVPSEQFF.